This is a list of T cell receptor beta chains from one sample in a study of T-cell reconstitution after alpha-beta-depleted transplantation in children. TCRdb re-called the PCR reads with MiXCR, one entry per CDR3 protein. The table lists more than 60,000 distinct CDR3 sequences, more than 5.5% of them singletons. Sequenced here: PBMCs from the stem cell graft donor, sampled from the stem cell graft. All receptors derive from a human donor who donated a stem cell graft to a child with acute lymphoblastic leukemia. Each CDR3 is given without its conserved first and last residue. The D gene is left open where the match is weak.

11	-	TRBV5-4	ASKMQGSETQY
15	TRBD2	TRBV13	ASSLWSTSGGQETQY
12	-	TRBV5-4	ASSSKQGNYGYT
12	-	TRBV4-1	ASSQEETTYEQY
13	-	TRBV5-6	ASSFRVPFNNEQF
13	TRBD1	TRBV20-1	SAGRRDRGRYEQY
16	TRBD1	TRBV12-3/TRBV12-4	ASSLFQGESPSYNEQF
12	-	TRBV5-1	ASSLEGQRYEQY
13	-	TRBV5-1	ASKRDDERGNTIY
13	TRBD1	TRBV4-1	ASSQWGQGANEQY
12	-	TRBV14	ASSPTNLNTEAF
12	TRBD1	TRBV12-3/TRBV12-4	ASNPGQGANEQY
12	-	TRBV11-2	AMGLRSNTGELF
13	TRBD1	TRBV5-1	ASSPGQGPQETQY
13	-	TRBV4-1	ASSQEGLGAEEQF
13	TRBD1	TRBV15	ATSRDRDRINGYT
15	-	TRBV9	ASSAGLETRADYGYT
12	TRBD1	TRBV6-5	ASRYRGSNQPQH
9	-	TRBV12-3/TRBV12-4	ATGSQETQY
14	-	TRBV24-1	ATSDSGRGDTGELF
14	-	TRBV11-2	ASSLDTGLSFNEQF
11	TRBD1	TRBV29-1	SVAGQGPYEQY
13	TRBD2	TRBV27	ASSPTSGRVDEQY
14	TRBD1	TRBV28	ASSPTGRRAKNIQY
9	TRBD1	TRBV29-1	SGERQGEQY
13	TRBD1	TRBV7-9	ASSLRDSGRNEQF
13	-	TRBV27	ASSKEGLGKNIQY
11	-	TRBV24-1	ATSDWTAPIQY
14	-	TRBV4-1	ASSQDLGTTNSPLH
12	-	TRBV7-9	ASTPGGFGNEQF
11	-	TRBV3-1	ASSPGPAHGYT
11	-	TRBV24-1	ATSNSKNTEAF
13	-	TRBV20-1	SARDRGPRNYEQY
14	-	TRBV5-5	ASSEHITGNTGELF
11	-	TRBV7-2	ASSPGRGNTIY
12	-	TRBV5-5	ASSLEGPNEKLF
14	TRBD1	TRBV4-1	ASSFEWGTGNGELF
10	-	TRBV12-3/TRBV12-4	ASSFLNSPLH
13	-	TRBV10-3	AISEGQSSNQPQH
12	TRBD1	TRBV25-1	ASSDTRQGYGYT
10	-	TRBV5-6	ASSSGVYEQY
12	TRBD1	TRBV20-1	SARETGGVYEQF
9	-	TRBV29-1	SVVDSYEQY
12	-	TRBV6-5	ASSYGGENTEAF
11	-	TRBV20-1	SALDGSNQPQH
14	-	TRBV10-3	AISESRGGGSTEAF
10	-	TRBV12-3/TRBV12-4	ASSRAAYEQY
13	-	TRBV7-2	ASSLFHSGANVLT
12	-	TRBV10-3	AISEDWKGYEQF
13	-	TRBV9	ASSPRGRSNTEAF
11	TRBD1	TRBV29-1	SVASRGDTEAF
17	TRBD2	TRBV3-1	ASRPKGIAGDSSYNEQF
13	-	TRBV3-1	ASSPYRETKNIQY
13	-	TRBV20-1	SARDPGGPEDEQF